This TCR beta chain derives from a study of blood T cells in healthy people across ages. Study outcomes and limitations: Conclusively comparing naive with antigen-experienced cells was impossible with unsorted PBMCs.

A second 7 to 11 cycle PCR used barcoded and J-beta primers. One entry per CDR3 protein results from TCRdb running MiXCR on the 5' RACE reads. The data show 1 million or so distinct CDR3 sequences, around 27% seen once. For every donor, a draw yielded 9.5 to 10 milliliters of peripheral blood. As to this clonotype: The antigen remains unidentified.

CDR3 length equals 15 residues. V was clipped by 6 bases and J by 1 base, with 16 bases between them. This sample was also put to use in a study of T cells of mothers and their children.

The chain combines TRBV12-3 or TRBV12-4 with TRBJ2-7, with D perhaps given as TRBD1 or TRBD2 (6 bases each). The source is a girl under 10 years old in good health. The sequenced sample consisted of blood. The DNA of the CDR3 is TGTGCCAGCAGCCCCTGGAAGGGGGGATCCTACGAGCAGTACTTC. It yields the protein CASSPWKGGSYEQYF.